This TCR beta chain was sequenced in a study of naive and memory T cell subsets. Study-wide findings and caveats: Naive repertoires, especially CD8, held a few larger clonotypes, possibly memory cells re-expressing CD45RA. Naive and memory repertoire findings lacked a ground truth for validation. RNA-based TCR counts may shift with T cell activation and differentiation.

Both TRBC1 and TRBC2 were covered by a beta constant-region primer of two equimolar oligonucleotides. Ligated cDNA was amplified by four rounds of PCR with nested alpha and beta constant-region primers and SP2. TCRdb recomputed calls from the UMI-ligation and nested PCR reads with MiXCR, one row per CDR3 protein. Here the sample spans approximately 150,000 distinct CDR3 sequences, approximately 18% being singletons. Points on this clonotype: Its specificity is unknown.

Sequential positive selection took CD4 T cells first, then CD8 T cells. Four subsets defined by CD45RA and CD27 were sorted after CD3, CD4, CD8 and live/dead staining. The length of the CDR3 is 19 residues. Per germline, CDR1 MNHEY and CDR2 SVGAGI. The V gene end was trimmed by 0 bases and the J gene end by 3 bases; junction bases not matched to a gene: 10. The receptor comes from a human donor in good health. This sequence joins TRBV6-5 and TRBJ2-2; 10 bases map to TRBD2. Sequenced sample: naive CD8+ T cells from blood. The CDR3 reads CASSYSILLAGEDTGELFF. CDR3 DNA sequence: TGTGCCAGCAGTTACTCGATCTTGCTAGCGGGAGAGGACACCGGGGAGCTGTTTTTT.